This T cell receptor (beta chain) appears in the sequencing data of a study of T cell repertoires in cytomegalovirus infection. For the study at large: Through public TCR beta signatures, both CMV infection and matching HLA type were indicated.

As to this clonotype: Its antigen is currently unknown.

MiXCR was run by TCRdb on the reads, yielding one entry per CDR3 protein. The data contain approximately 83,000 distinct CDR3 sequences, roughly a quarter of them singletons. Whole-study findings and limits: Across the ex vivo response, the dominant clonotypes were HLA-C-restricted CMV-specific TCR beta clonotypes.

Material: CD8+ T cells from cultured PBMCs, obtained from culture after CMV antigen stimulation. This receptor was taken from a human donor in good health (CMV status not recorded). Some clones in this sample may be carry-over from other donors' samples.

CDR3: CASSIQEYGYTF. Written as DNA, the CDR3 is TGTGCCAGTAGTATACAGGAGTATGGCTACACCTTC. The V and J genes are TRBV19 and TRBJ1-2; D ambiguous. V gave up 2 bases and J gave up 5 bases, with 6 bases separating them. The germline CDR1 and CDR2 sequences are LNHDA and SQIVND (reference sequence). The CDR3 sequence is 12 residues long.